A single sample is the source of the 29 T cell receptor beta chains below, sequenced in a study of blood T cell repertoires in COVID-19. Assay: immunoSEQ multiplex PCR; the TCRdb copy retains only in-frame clones and omits some. The table lists 150,000 to 200,000 clones, approximately 84% of them singletons. Sequenced sample: peripheral blood. Receptors were obtained from an elderly woman with acute or convalescent COVID-19.

The chain carries TRBV5-6 and TRBJ1-2; TRBD1 is a possible D gene (5 bases). This CDR3 comprises 15 residues. The V end lost 0 bases, the J end lost 9 bases, and 18 bases lay between the germline ends. CDR1 and CDR2 from the germline V gene are SGHDT and YYEEEE. The CDR3 loop is CASSLAAGSANSYTF. CDR3 nucleotide sequence: TGTGCCAGCAGCTTGGCCGCAGGGTCGGCTAACAGCTACACCTTC.

The V call is TRBV24-1, the J call TRBJ2-5; 8 bases are a match to TRBD2. The CDR3 consists of 16 residues. Germline CDR1 is KGHDR and CDR2 is SFDVKD. The V segment lost 2 bases and the J segment 4 bases; nucleotides outside the gene matches: 8. CDR3 protein: CATSDSAGTRAETQYF. Here the CDR3 DNA reads TGTGCCACCAGTGATTCCGCCGGGACTAGGGCAGAGACCCAGTACTTC.

This chain joins TRBV7-5 and TRBJ2-2; the listed D gene, TRBD2, was not tested against the DNA. TRBV7-5 is shown as a pseudogene. This CDR3 comprises 14 residues. This CDR3 reads CVRSSPSNTGELFF. As DNA, the CDR3 is TGTGTCAGAAGCTCCCCTTCGAACACCGGGGAGCTGTTTTTT.

The chain links TRBV14 to TRBJ2-7; 7 bases align to TRBD1. CDR1 and CDR2 (germline): SGHDN, FVKESK. Losses at the gene ends were 4 bases for V and 5 bases for J; bases not matched to a gene: 11. The CDR3 runs to 15 residues. CDR3 region: CASSPGQTLRNEQYF. CDR3 nucleotides: TGTGCCAGCAGCCCGGGACAGACCCTTAGGAACGAGCAGTACTTC.

The sample holds many counts of this clone. CDR3 in amino acids: CASSEGDRVQETQYF. CDR3 DNA: TGTGCCAGCAGCGAAGGGGACAGGGTCCAAGAGACCCAGTACTTC. The chain combines TRBV9 with TRBJ2-5, with 9 bases aligning to TRBD1. J lost 1 base, V lost 3 bases, and 4 bases had no gene match. There are 15 residues in the CDR3. Germline CDR1 and CDR2: SGDLS and YYNGEE.

This clone was counted only a few times. This chain joins TRBV4-2 and TRBJ2-7; 8 bases line up with TRBD2. CDR1 LGHNA and CDR2 YNFKEQ come from the germline V gene. CDR3 length: 14 amino acids. The V and J ends lost 2 bases and 2 bases, in that order; junction bases with no gene match: 2. The CDR3 nucleotides are TGTGCCAGCAGCCAACCGGGACTAGCCTACGAGCAGTACTTC. It yields the protein CASSQPGLAYEQYF.

The gene calls are TRBV7-2 and TRBJ1-2, with 7 positions matching TRBD1. This CDR3 is 12 amino acids long. After removal of 4 bases from V and 4 bases from J, the junction contained 0 bases not matched to a gene. Germline CDR1 SGHTA, CDR2 FQGNSA. CDR3 residues: CASSWDSYGYTF. The CDR3 nucleotides read TGTGCCAGCAGCTGGGACAGCTATGGCTACACCTTC.

In its sample, this clone was seen once. The genes are TRBV5-1 and TRBJ2-7; 8 bases agree with TRBD1. The CDR3 runs to 15 residues. Germline CDR1 and CDR2: SGHRS and YFSETQ. V trimming: 0 bases; J trimming: 7 bases; junction bases outside the gene matches: 9. The CDR3 spells CASSLAGTGVGEQYF. In DNA, the CDR3 is TGCGCCAGCAGCTTGGCCGGGACAGGCGTCGGGGAGCAGTACTTC.

V usage is TRBV3-1 (or the pseudogene TRBV3-2) and J usage is TRBJ1-3; D not resolved. Germline V CDR1 and CDR2: LGHDT, YNNKEL (reference sequence). The CDR3 totals 15 residues. Trimming took off 1 base at V and 0 bases at J, with 7 bases between the two ends. CDR3 sequence (DNA): TGTGCCAGCAGCCAAGCCATCAGCTCTGGAAACACCATATATTTT. Protein: CASSQAISSGNTIYF.

The chain recombines TRBV3-1 (or the pseudogene TRBV3-2) with TRBJ1-1; no firm D call. There are 13 residues in the CDR3. V shed 5 bases and J shed 1 base, with 8 bases lying between them. CDR1 and CDR2 (germline): LGHDT, YNNKEL (reference sequence). Written as DNA, the CDR3 is TGTGCCAGCAGCTGGACTTCGAACACTGAAGCTTTCTTT. Translation: CASSWTSNTEAFF.

This chain links TRBV6-2 or TRBV6-3 with TRBJ2-7; TRBD2 matches 14 bases. Germline CDR1 and CDR2: MNHEY and SVGEGT. The CDR3 sequence is 17 residues long. V dropped 4 bases and J dropped 3; count of bases not matched to a gene: 8. The CDR3 sequence: CASSFPGLAGVGYEQYF. The CDR3 DNA sequence: TGTGCCAGCAGTTTCCCGGGACTAGCGGGAGTGGGCTACGAGCAGTACTTC.

The chain combines TRBV5-1 with TRBJ2-2; 10 bases agree with TRBD2. Trimming at V came to 4 bases and at J to 2 bases, leaving 5 bases not matched to a gene. The CDR3 consists of 16 residues. The germline gives CDR1 SGHRS, CDR2 YFSETQ. CDR3 in DNA: TGCGCCAGCAGCGCGCTAGCGGGAGCCAACACCGGGGAGCTGTTTTTT. This translates into CASSALAGANTGELFF. Based on the CDR3 plus reference TRBV5-1 and TRBJ2-2, the full variable domain is KAGVTQTPRYLIKTRGQQVTLSCSPISGHRSVSWYQQTPGQGLQFLFEYFSETQRNKGNFPGRFSGRQFSNSRSEMNVSTLELGDSALYLCASSALAGANTGELFFGEGSRLTVL.

The chain links TRBV9 to TRBJ1-6; 8 nucleotides agree with TRBD1. The CDR3 is 14 residues long. V gave up 3 bases and J gave up 10 bases; unmatched junction bases: 6. Germline V gene lookup returns CDR1 SGDLS and CDR2 YYNGEE. The chain's CDR3 is CASSATGADSPLHF. The CDR3 nucleotides read TGTGCCAGCAGCGCGACAGGGGCCGACTCACCCCTCCACTTT.

V usage is TRBV30 and J usage is TRBJ2-6; a possible D gene is TRBD1 (5 bases). From germline, CDR1 is GTSNPN and CDR2 SVGIG (reference sequence). This CDR3 spans 12 amino acids. Trimming stripped 4 bases from V and 6 bases from J, with 7 bases between. In DNA form, the CDR3 reads TGTGCCTGGACTGGGGCGGCCAACGTCCTGACTTTC. As protein: CAWTGAANVLTF.

With regard to this clone: One junction end does not reproduce the germline sequence, and a read error may be involved. The chain employs TRBV30 and TRBJ2-2; D ambiguous. The CDR3 runs to 12 residues. Germline V gene lookup returns CDR1 GTSNPN and CDR2 SVGIG (reference sequence). The CDR3 loop reads CAWNRNTGELFF. CDR3 nucleotides: TGTGCGTGGAATCGGAACACCGGGGAGCTGTTTTTT.

This chain connects TRBV10-3 to TRBJ1-5, with D maybe TRBD1 (5 bases). The V gene lost 0 bases and the J gene lost 7 bases, with 13 bases spanning the gap. Germline CDR1 is ENHRY and CDR2 is SYGVKD. This CDR3 is built from 15 residues. The CDR3 region is CAISESQGSEQPQHF. The CDR3 DNA reads as TGTGCCATCAGTGAGTCCCAGGGATCAGAACAGCCCCAGCATTTT.

This clone was seen just once. V usage is TRBV2 and J usage is TRBJ1-3; D unclear. The germline V and J ends were trimmed by 1 base and 4 bases, with 2 bases remaining between them. The length of the CDR3 is 12 residues. Germline V gene lookup returns CDR1 SNHLY and CDR2 FYNNEI. The CDR3 loop is CASSEVGNTIYF. The CDR3 DNA is TGTGCCAGCAGTGAAGTAGGAAACACCATATATTTT.

The chain couples TRBV15 to TRBJ2-1, with TRBD1 matching over 9 bases. The V segment lost 8 bases and the J segment 8 bases; nucleotides outside the gene matches: 10. The CDR3 contains 14 residues. Germline CDR1 LNHNV, CDR2 YYDKDF (reference sequence). CDR3 coding DNA: TGTGCCACCTCCGGGACAGGGAACGGATATGAGCAGTTCTTC. It codes for CATSGTGNGYEQFF.

A single count supports this clone. The genes are TRBV2 and TRBJ2-2, with TRBD2 matching 8 bases. Germline V gene data show CDR1 as SNHLY and CDR2 as FYNNEI. This CDR3 comprises 15 residues. The junction had 4 bases not matched to a gene; V was cut back by 3 bases and J by 4 bases. The CDR3 nucleotides read TGTGCCAGCAGTGAGACTAGCGAGGGCACCGGGGAGCTGTTTTTT. The encoded protein is CASSETSEGTGELFF.

The rearrangement joins TRBV5-1 to TRBJ1-2, with D perhaps TRBD1 (6 bases). This CDR3 is 13 amino acids long. Trimming stripped 0 bases from V and 3 bases from J, with 6 bases between. Germline CDR1 and CDR2: SGHRS and YFSETQ. In nucleotides, the CDR3 is TGCGCCAGCAGCTTGGACAGGGACTATGGCTACACCTTC. Its translation is CASSLDRDYGYTF.

The chain carries TRBV12-3 or TRBV12-4 and TRBJ1-5; perhaps TRBD1 as D (5 bases). Deletions cut 6 bases from V and 5 bases from J, with 11 bases between. The CDR3 runs 13 residues. The CDR3 region is CASSFRVDQPQHF. Written as DNA, the CDR3 is TGTGCCAGCAGCTTCAGGGTTGATCAGCCCCAGCATTTT.

The chain recombines TRBV10-2 with TRBJ2-2; 8 bases match TRBD1. The CDR3 covers 12 residues. After removal of 8 bases from V and 7 bases from J, the junction contained 3 bases not matched to a gene. Per the germline V gene, CDR1 is WSHSY and CDR2 is SAAADI. CDR3 coding DNA: TGCGCCAGCCGACAGGGGATCGGGGAGCTGTTTTTT. The encoded protein is CASRQGIGELFF.

V and J are TRBV5-1 and TRBJ1-2, with 9 bases identical to TRBD1. Trimming took 2 bases from V and 8 from J; bases not matched to a gene: 7. CDR3 length equals 14 residues. In germline, CDR1 is SGHRS, CDR2 YFSETQ. The CDR3: CASSLTGGNGGYTF. The CDR3 DNA follows: TGCGCCAGCAGCTTAACAGGGGGCAACGGAGGCTACACCTTC.

The rearrangement joins TRBV5-1 to TRBJ1-2, with 10 bases aligning to TRBD1. The CDR3 extends over 14 amino acids. Trimming removed 2 bases from V and 7 bases from J; junction bases left unmatched: 5. Germline CDR1 SGHRS, CDR2 YFSETQ. The CDR3 reads CASSFTTGGTGYTF. In DNA form, the CDR3 reads TGCGCCAGCAGCTTTACGACAGGGGGCACTGGCTACACCTTC.

The chain links TRBV13 to TRBJ2-1, with a tentative D call TRBD2 (6 bases). Trimming left V 8 bases short and J 6 bases short, with 23 bases between. The CDR3 length is 16 residues. Germline V lookup: CDR1 PRHDT, CDR2 FYEKMQ (reference sequence). DNA of the CDR3: TGTGCCAGCGGAAGCCCGCTAGCGACGTTTGGCAATGAGCAGTTCTTC. This gives the protein CASGSPLATFGNEQFF.

The chain combines TRBV5-1 with TRBJ2-1; D is perhaps TRBD1 (5 bases). Germline V lookup: CDR1 SGHRS, CDR2 YFSETQ. Trimming removed 0 bases at V and 10 bases at J, with 8 bases between. The CDR3 runs 12 residues. The CDR3 DNA is TGCGCCAGCAGCTTGGTAAGGGGCGAGCAGTTCTTC. As protein: CASSLVRGEQFF.

V gene TRBV4-1 combines with J gene TRBJ1-5, with D possibly matching TRBD1 (6 bases). The CDR3 length is 17 residues. V lost 4 bases and J lost 2, with 18 bases in between. From germline, CDR1 is MGHRA and CDR2 YSYEKL. CDR3 residues: CASSRVITGTGNQPQHF. As DNA, the CDR3 is TGCGCCAGCAGCCGAGTCATTACAGGGACGGGCAATCAGCCCCAGCATTTT.

This clone came up a few times. The CDR3: CASSQYQGLAGGKDTQYF. DNA for the CDR3: TGCGCCAGCAGCCAATACCAAGGACTAGCGGGAGGAAAAGATACGCAGTATTTT. The chain links TRBV4-1 to TRBJ2-3; 14 bases align to TRBD2. This CDR3 comprises 18 residues. After removal of 2 bases from V and 5 bases from J, the junction contained 9 bases not matched to a gene. Germline CDR1 and CDR2: MGHRA and YSYEKL.

V usage is TRBV4-2 and J usage is TRBJ1-2, with 9 bases that match TRBD1. The CDR3 spans 19 residues. The junction had 18 bases not matched to a gene; V was cut back by 0 bases and J by 7 bases. Per the germline V gene, CDR1 is LGHNA and CDR2 is YNFKEQ. The CDR3: CASSQEQRRYRGLAGGYTF. The CDR3 region has the DNA TGTGCCAGCAGCCAAGAACAGAGGCGGTACAGGGGGCTTGCTGGTGGCTACACCTTC.